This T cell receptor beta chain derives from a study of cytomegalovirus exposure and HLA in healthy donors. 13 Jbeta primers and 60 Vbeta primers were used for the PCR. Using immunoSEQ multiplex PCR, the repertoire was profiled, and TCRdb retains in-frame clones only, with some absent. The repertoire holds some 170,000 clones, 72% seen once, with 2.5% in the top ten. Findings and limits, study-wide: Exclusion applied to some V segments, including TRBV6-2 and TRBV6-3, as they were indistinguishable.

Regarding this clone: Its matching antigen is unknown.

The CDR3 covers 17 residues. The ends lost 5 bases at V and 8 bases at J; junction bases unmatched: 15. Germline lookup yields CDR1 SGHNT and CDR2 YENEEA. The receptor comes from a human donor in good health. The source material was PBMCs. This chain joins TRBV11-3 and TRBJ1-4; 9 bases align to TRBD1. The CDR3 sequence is CASSKTGGDLKKEKLFF. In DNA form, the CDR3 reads TGTGCCAGCAGCAAAACAGGGGGCGACCTTAAGAAGGAAAAACTGTTTTTT.